The T cell receptor beta chain under discussion was sequenced for a study of blood T cell repertoires in COVID-19. The wider study: Sites across the United States, Italy and Spain contributed samples from acute and convalescent COVID-19. From T cells, B-cell-depleted T cells, or PBMCs came the material, which was cDNA or gDNA.

In the authors' methods: From reference gene primer amplification, estimates of nucleated cell counts were derived. The table came from immunoSEQ multiplex PCR; TCRdb's copy has only in-frame clones and leaves some out. V and J calls and clone size come straight from that table; D and trimming were deduced from the DNA. In the table there are about 90,000 clones, approximately 90% of which are singletons. CDR3 length equals 14 residues. Losses at the gene ends were 0 bases for V and 9 bases for J; bases not matched to a gene: 8. Germline CDR1 is MNHEY and CDR2 is SVGAGI. This receptor was taken from a man aged 60 to 75 with acute or convalescent COVID-19. This rearrangement joins TRBV6-5 to TRBJ2-7; 7 nucleotides align to TRBD1. What was sequenced was peripheral blood. The CDR3 sequence: CASSYSFDQGVQYF. In DNA form, the CDR3 reads TGTGCCAGCAGTTACTCGTTTGACCAGGGGGTGCAGTACTTC.